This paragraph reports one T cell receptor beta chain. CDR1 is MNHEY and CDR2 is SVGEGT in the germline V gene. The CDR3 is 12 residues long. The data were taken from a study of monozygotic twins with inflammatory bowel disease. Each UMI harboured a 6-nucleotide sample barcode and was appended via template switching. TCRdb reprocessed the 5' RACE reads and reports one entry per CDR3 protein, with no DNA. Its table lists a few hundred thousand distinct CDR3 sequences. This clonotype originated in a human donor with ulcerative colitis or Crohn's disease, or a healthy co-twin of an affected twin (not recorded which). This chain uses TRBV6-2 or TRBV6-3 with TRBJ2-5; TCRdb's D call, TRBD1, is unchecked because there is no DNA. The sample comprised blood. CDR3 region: CASSNAGVTQYF.